This TCR beta chain was sequenced for a study of blood T cell repertoires in COVID-19. Looking at the study overall: Nucleic acid was either cDNA or gDNA, and it came from T cells, B-cell-depleted T cells, or PBMCs.

Under the authors' procedure: Reference gene primer amplification in the assay estimated nucleated cell counts. Profiled with immunoSEQ multiplex PCR; TCRdb holds only in-frame clones, not every one. That table gives V, J and clone size, and the DNA gave D and trimming. Here the sample spans about 100,000 clones, approximately 84% being singletons. Trimming took 5 bases from V and 8 from J; bases not matched to a gene: 0. This CDR3 contains 11 residues. Germline CDR1 is GTSNPN and CDR2 is SVGIG (reference sequence). This TCR was sampled from a man younger than 45 in a cohort sampled during active COVID-19. The chain carries TRBV30 and TRBJ1-5; the match to TRBD1 covers 10 bases. Specimen: peripheral blood. The CDR3 sequence: CAWGQGEPQHF. The CDR3 coding sequence is TGTGCCTGGGGACAGGGGGAGCCCCAGCATTTT.